These 29 T cell receptor beta chains were all obtained from the same sample, sequenced in a study of response to subunit inactivated influenza vaccine (dated by TCRdb to 2017 to 2018). Library creation used RT-PCR. The instrument given in TCRdb is Illumina HiSeq 2500. TCRdb handled the public reads itself, with Q25 trimming in fastp and clone calling in MiXCR, and kept productive beta chains. Rows are combined by CDR3 protein, so each entry shows the most common genes and DNA. The sample contains around 580,000 distinct CDR3 sequences, 12% of them found a single time. Roughly 10% of the sample rests with the top ten. This sample comprised PBMCs from blood, obtained on the day of vaccination. The origin of the receptors is a man aged 50 to 60 who received an inactivated influenza vaccine. Donor details come from another sample of the same person, matched by shared clones.

This clonotype was seen ten or more times. The chain employs TRBV20-1 and TRBJ2-3; no reliable D call. Trimming cost V 4 bases and J 5 bases, with 13 bases left between them. The CDR3 loop spans 13 amino acids. CDR1 DFQATT and CDR2 SNEGSKA come from the germline V gene (reference sequence). CDR3 sequence reads: CSANPALGDTQYF. CDR3 bases: TGCAGTGCTAATCCGGCCCTCGGAGATACGCAGTATTTT.

Only a few counts were recorded for this clonotype. This chain uses TRBV6-1 with TRBJ1-1; 7 nucleotides match TRBD1. V shed 6 bases and J 4 bases; nucleotides not matched to a gene: 14. From germline, CDR1 is MNHNS and CDR2 SASEGT. This CDR3 spans 16 amino acids. This chain's CDR3 is CASRAPDRLGRTEAFF. Written as DNA, the CDR3 is TGTGCCAGCAGGGCCCCGGACAGGTTAGGTCGCACTGAAGCTTTCTTT.

The chain joins TRBV4-1 to TRBJ2-7; no firm D call. V was clipped by 0 bases and J by 3 bases, with 9 bases between them. The CDR3 has 14 residues. In germline, CDR1 is MGHRA, CDR2 YSYEKL. The chain's CDR3 is CASSQEVDGYEQYF. The CDR3 DNA is TGCGCCAGCAGCCAAGAGGTGGACGGCTACGAGCAGTACTTC.

The chain employs TRBV27 and TRBJ1-5; D might be TRBD1 (6 bases). The CDR3 has 13 amino acids. Germline CDR1 MNHEY, CDR2 SMNVEV (reference sequence). V lost 5 bases, J lost 11 bases, and 16 bases lay in between. Here the CDR3 DNA reads TGTGCCAGCAGTCAGCCGGGGGGCATAGCCCAGCATTTT. This codes for CASSQPGGIAQHF.

This chain joins TRBV20-1 and TRBJ2-4; 7 nucleotides agree with TRBD1. Germline lookup yields CDR1 DFQATT and CDR2 SNEGSKA (reference sequence). The CDR3 is 12 amino acids. J lost 7 bases, V lost 6 bases, and 6 bases had no gene match. The CDR3 DNA is TGCAGTGCCAGACAGGGTGGGAACATTCAGTACTTC. It translates to CSARQGGNIQYF.

Turning to this clonotype: Just one base apart from a much larger clone, this may be a read error. This CDR3 is missing its conserved last phenylalanine or tryptophan, likely due to a read error. This chain links TRBV10-3 with TRBJ1-5; D not certain. CDR3 length equals 14 residues. Per the germline V gene, CDR1 is ENHRY and CDR2 is SYGVKD. Trimming pared 3 bases from V and 3 bases from J, leaving 9 bases between. CDR3 in DNA: TGTGCCATCAGTGAAGGCCACTCCAATCAGCCCCAGCATCTT. Amino acids: CAISEGHSNQPQHL.

The chain is built from TRBV29-1 and TRBJ2-1; a possible D gene is TRBD1 (6 bases). Germline CDR1 and CDR2: SQVTM and ANQGSEA. Trimming removed 5 bases at V and 3 bases at J, with 14 bases between. This CDR3 has 14 residues. The CDR3 DNA reads as TGCAGCGTTCAAAAGGGGACAAGCTACAATGAGCAGTTCTTC. It yields the protein CSVQKGTSYNEQFF.

The gene calls are TRBV14 and TRBJ2-1, with D unresolved. The V gene's germline CDR1 is SGHDN and CDR2 FVKESK. The CDR3 runs to 17 residues. V was trimmed by 0 bases and J by 0 bases, leaving 12 bases between them. CDR3 loop: CASSQDVPHSSYNEQFF. For the CDR3, the DNA is TGTGCCAGCAGCCAAGATGTTCCACACAGCTCCTACAATGAGCAGTTCTTC.

The chain joins TRBV27 to TRBJ1-6; D remains ambiguous. Trimming left V 3 bases short and J 8 bases short, with 11 bases between. This CDR3 comprises 14 residues. From germline, CDR1 is MNHEY and CDR2 SMNVEV (reference sequence). Here the CDR3 reads CASSFLREDSPLHF. The CDR3 coding sequence is TGTGCCAGCAGTTTTCTTAGGGAAGATTCACCCCTCCACTTT.

This clonotype came up a few times. This chain joins TRBV7-6 and TRBJ2-5; 10 positions match TRBD2. CDR1 and CDR2 from the germline V gene are SGHVS and FNYEAQ. The CDR3 is made up of 15 amino acids. The J segment lost 5 bases and the V segment lost 5 bases, leaving 8 bases of the junction unmatched. The CDR3: CASSQLLAGWETQYF. In DNA, the CDR3 is TGTGCCAGCAGCCAACTACTAGCGGGGTGGGAGACCCAGTACTTC.

The chain has TRBV4-2 and TRBJ1-1; possible D gene TRBD1, 6 bases. Germline lookup yields CDR1 LGHNA and CDR2 YNFKEQ. The CDR3 runs to 16 residues. V lost 0 bases to trimming and J lost 3 bases, with 14 bases between them. CDR3 residues: CASSQDTGLGDTEAFF. CDR3 DNA: TGTGCCAGCAGCCAAGATACAGGGTTGGGGGACACTGAAGCTTTCTTT.

V is TRBV30 and J is TRBJ2-7; tentatively, D is TRBD1 (8 bases). Germline V CDR1 and CDR2: GTSNPN, SVGIG (reference sequence). The CDR3 extends over 14 amino acids. Trimming removed 0 bases at V and 5 bases at J, with 14 bases between. The CDR3 DNA reads TGTGCCTGGAGTGTAAGCACAGGGGGGGACGAGCAGTACTTC. This sequence encodes CAWSVSTGGDEQYF.

This clonotype showed up just a few times. The rearrangement links TRBV29-1 to TRBJ2-7, with 13 nucleotides matching TRBD2. The CDR3 totals 14 residues. J was trimmed by 4 bases and V by 6 bases; bases with no gene match: 6. CDR1 SQVTM and CDR2 ANQGSEA come from the germline V gene. The CDR3 region has the DNA TGCAGCGTCGGGGGACTAGCGGGAAATTACGAGCAGTACTTC. Its translation is CSVGGLAGNYEQYF.

This clonotype was observed a handful of times. The chain joins TRBV11-1 to TRBJ2-2, with 7 positions matching TRBD1. V lost 1 base, J lost 3 bases, and 11 bases stayed unmatched. Germline CDR1 is SGHAT and CDR2 is FQDESV (reference sequence). CDR3 length equals 18 residues. The CDR3 coding sequence is TGTGCCAGCAGCTTAGGTACAAGAGCCGGGACAGACACCGGGGAGCTGTTTTTT. It is translated as CASSLGTRAGTDTGELFF.

The J gene is TRBJ2-3, the V gene TRBV7-6; no clear D gene. The CDR3 runs to 13 residues. V was cut by 2 bases and J by 5 bases, with 8 bases left in between. The V gene's germline CDR1 is SGHVS and CDR2 FNYEAQ. The CDR3 DNA reads as TGTGCCAGCAGCTTAAATTTGAGAGATACGCAGTATTTT. Translating it yields CASSLNLRDTQYF.

This clonotype came up a few times. This chain joins TRBV20-1 and TRBJ2-3; 7 nucleotides match TRBD1. V was pared by 6 bases and J by 5 bases, with 8 bases of the junction left unmatched. Germline CDR1 and CDR2: DFQATT and SNEGSKA (reference sequence). This CDR3 region has 13 residues. Here the CDR3 reads CSARDRGEDTQYF. For the CDR3, the DNA is TGCAGTGCCCGGGACAGAGGGGAAGATACGCAGTATTTT.

In its sample, this clonotype was seen many times. The rearrangement links TRBV15 to TRBJ1-6; the D gene is possibly TRBD1 (5 bases). Germline V CDR1 and CDR2: LNHNV, YYDKDF (reference sequence). The germline V and J ends were trimmed by 0 bases and 7 bases, with 7 bases remaining between them. The CDR3 consists of 14 residues. The CDR3 DNA sequence: TGTGCCACCAGCAGAGAGGGGGGAAATTCACCCCTCCACTTT. Amino acids: CATSREGGNSPLHF.

This clonotype was counted only a few times. The J gene is TRBJ1-2, the V gene TRBV3-1; no clear D. Germline values: CDR1 LGHDT, CDR2 YNNKEL (reference sequence). V lost 0 bases to trimming and J lost 2 bases, with 10 bases between them. The CDR3 spans 15 residues. The CDR3 is CASSQETILNYGYTF. The CDR3 region has the DNA TGTGCCAGCAGCCAAGAGACCATCCTCAACTATGGCTACACCTTC.

Only a few counts were recorded for this clonotype. The gene calls are TRBV28 and TRBJ2-3; D is ambiguous. The CDR3 is 16 amino acids. The germline gives CDR1 MDHEN, CDR2 SYDVKM. V was trimmed by 4 bases and J by 1 base, leaving 15 bases between them. CDR3 DNA: TGTGCCAGCAGTTCCCCAGGTTCGGTGGGCACAGATACGCAGTATTTT. It encodes CASSSPGSVGTDTQYF.

V usage is TRBV5-6 and J usage is TRBJ1-6; D unclear. Germline-derived CDR1 and CDR2 are SGHDT and YYEEEE. Trimming removed 4 bases from V and 8 bases from J, with 7 bases in between. CDR3 length: 12 residues. The chain's CDR3 is CASSAVYSPLHF. As DNA, the CDR3 is TGTGCCAGCAGCGCTGTATATTCACCCCTCCACTTT. Full variable domain (outside the CDR3, taken from reference TRBV5-6 and TRBJ1-6): DAGVTQSPTHLIKTRGQQVTLRCSPKSGHDTVSWYQQALGQGPQFIFQYYEEEERQRGNFPDRFSGHQFPNYSSELNVNALLLGDSALYLCASSAVYSPLHFGNGTRLTVT.

The chain links TRBV9 to TRBJ2-5, with TRBD1 matching over 11 bases. CDR1 is SGDLS, CDR2 YYNGEE, per germline. Trimming removed 3 bases from V and 3 bases from J; junction bases left unmatched: 4. The CDR3 has 15 residues. CDR3 in amino acids: CASSEGQGAEETQYF. In nucleotides, the CDR3 is TGTGCCAGCAGCGAAGGACAGGGGGCCGAAGAGACCCAGTACTTC.

This clonotype was observed a few times. The CDR3 is CASSQVSSGGSTDTQYF. DNA of the CDR3: TGTGCCAGCAGCCAAGTGTCTAGCGGGGGAAGCACAGATACGCAGTATTTT. V is TRBV4-2 and J is TRBJ2-3; 10 bases line up with TRBD2. CDR3 size: 17 residues. J was trimmed by 0 bases and V by 1 base; bases with no gene match: 4. The germline gives CDR1 LGHNA, CDR2 YNFKEQ.

The rearrangement links TRBV12-3 or TRBV12-4 to TRBJ2-5; D might be TRBD1 or TRBD2, each matching 5 bases. V was pared by 2 bases and J by 7 bases, with 14 bases between. The CDR3 sequence is 14 residues long. The CDR3 DNA reads as TGTGCCAGCAGTTTAAGACGGGACGCGGGGACCCAGTACTTC. Its translation is CASSLRRDAGTQYF.

The chain is built from TRBV5-1 and TRBJ2-6; a possible D gene is TRBD2 (5 bases). The CDR3 runs to 15 residues. V was clipped by 1 base and J by 3 bases, with 8 bases between them. Germline V gene lookup returns CDR1 SGHRS and CDR2 YFSETQ. The CDR3 coding sequence is TGCGCCAGCAGCTTGAGAGGGAATGGGGCCAACGTCCTGACTTTC. It codes for CASSLRGNGANVLTF.

This clonotype has at least ten counts. J is TRBJ2-1 and V is TRBV7-9; 9 bases match TRBD2. This CDR3 spans 15 amino acids. V shed 10 bases, J shed 5 bases, and the junction held 12 bases outside the gene matches. Germline lookup yields CDR1 SEHNR and CDR2 FQNEAQ (reference sequence). For the CDR3, the DNA is TGTGCCATTCCTGGGCGGGAGGGCCGGAACAATGAGCAGTTCTTC. It encodes CAIPGREGRNNEQFF. Together with reference TRBV7-9 and TRBJ2-1, the CDR3 gives the full variable domain: DTGVSQNPRHKITKRGQNVTFRCDPISEHNRLYWYRQTLGQGPEFLTYFQNEAQLEKSRLLSDRFSAERPKGSFSTLEIQRTEQGDSAMYLCAIPGREGRNNEQFFGPGTRLTVL.

The chain employs TRBV7-9 and TRBJ2-5; 10 bases are shared with TRBD1. CDR1 SEHNR and CDR2 FQNEAQ come from the germline V gene (reference sequence). The V segment lost 4 bases and the J segment 3 bases; nucleotides outside the gene matches: 2. There are 14 residues in the CDR3. The CDR3: CASSSDRGEETQYF. The CDR3 nucleotides are TGTGCCAGCAGCTCGGACAGGGGGGAAGAGACCCAGTACTTC.

J is TRBJ2-1 and V is TRBV5-1; no reliable D call. The V and J ends lost 7 bases and 4 bases respectively, with 12 bases between them. Germline CDR1 reads SGHRS; CDR2 reads YFSETQ. This CDR3 spans 13 amino acids. CDR3 residues: CASRPQGYNEQFF. The CDR3 DNA follows: TGCGCCAGCCGCCCCCAAGGTTACAATGAGCAGTTCTTC.

This clonotype was counted only a few times. This chain uses TRBV28 with TRBJ2-5, with 8 bases fitting TRBD1. Trimming at V came to 1 base and at J to 4 bases, leaving 14 bases not matched to a gene. Germline V gene lookup returns CDR1 MDHEN and CDR2 SYDVKM. There are 18 residues in the CDR3. The CDR3 here is CASSLFWVGAGGTETQYF. The CDR3 region has the DNA TGTGCCAGCAGTTTATTTTGGGTCGGCGCAGGGGGCACAGAGACCCAGTACTTC.

The J gene is TRBJ2-1, the V gene TRBV6-2 or TRBV6-3; no firm D call. Trimming pared 3 bases from V and 3 bases from J, leaving 9 bases between. This CDR3 is 14 amino acids long. The germline gives CDR1 MNHEY, CDR2 SVGEGT. In DNA form, the CDR3 reads TGTGCCAGCAGTTATTACAGCTTCTACAATGAGCAGTTCTTC. It specifies CASSYYSFYNEQFF.